The T cell receptor (beta chain) described here comes from a study of monozygotic twins with inflammatory bowel disease (dated by TCRdb to about 2019). Background for the entire study: A total of approximately 28 monozygotic twin pairs were included in the full study, comprising nine German pairs (four IBD-concordant, five IBD-discordant) and 19 IBD-discordant Danish pairs. The search for disease-associated traits relied mainly on comparing IBD patients with their genetically identical healthy co-twins within discordant pairs. Each individual had, on average, about 151 000 unique TCRalpha sequences and 181 000 unique TCRbeta sequences available for analysis. The paper's findings and limits, for the study overall: The analysis was unable to tell apart different T cell subtypes. Because patients received different immunosuppressive treatments, the repertoires may have picked up extra background noise and variability between individuals. The results gave no support for a single strong signal or clonotype linked to IBD. Measured by the inverse Simpson index, TCRbeta repertoire diversity was lower in IBD patients than in their healthy co-twins. Repertoire similarity did not differ between concordant and discordant twins, possibly due to limited statistical power. Compared with healthy twins, IBD patients had fewer clonotypes in common with other individuals, a difference most pronounced in patients showing signs of disease activity.

A 2.5 ml peripheral blood sample was drawn into PAXgene tubes per donor and stored at -80°C. Without any T cell sorting, total RNA was extracted from whole blood using the PAXgene blood miRNA kit on an automated QIAcube. Deep TCRalpha and TCRbeta repertoire profiling with unique molecular barcoding was performed on peripheral blood of monozygotic twin pairs concordant or discordant for inflammatory bowel disease. Smoking habits were recorded for all twin pairs, and individuals were classified as current, former or never smokers. As concerns this clonotype: There is no known antigen for this receptor.

CDR3 length: 14 amino acids, cysteine to phenylalanine. No DNA was logged. CDR1 and CDR2, per the germline V gene (reference sequence), are LNHDA and SQIVND. Library generation was performed with 5' RACE. The input for every TCR library was 3500 ng of total RNA. cDNA was synthesized with SMARTScribe reverse transcriptase in eight separate reactions per sample. During cDNA synthesis, template switching was used to introduce unique molecular identifiers that contained a 6-nucleotide sample barcode. Two nested PCRs of approximately 16 and 9 cycles amplified the TCRalpha and TCRbeta cDNA, and bead purification followed each PCR. Before amplification, the cDNA was treated with uracil DNA-glycosylase and purified using the QIAquick PCR purification kit. In the second PCR, Illumina TruSeq-compatible adapters and sample-specific barcodes were added. Library quality and concentration were assessed using TapeStation and Qubit, and 4.5 to 5.5 ng of each library was pooled. Pooled libraries were sequenced on an Illumina HiSeq2500 single-index Rapid Run with 2 x 100 bp reads and custom sequencing primers. As for the authors' bioinformatics: MiGEC version 1.2.6 was used for UMI-based consensus assembly to correct PCR and sequencing errors. V(D)J alignment, clonotype assembly and CDR3 extraction were performed with MiXCR version 2.1.1. Normalisation of gene usage, clonotype sharing and MAIT/NKT TCR abundance was achieved by analysing the top 1000, 10 000 and 20 000 clonotypes per sample. After downsampling to 27 000 UMIs, diversity was calculated as the inverse Simpson index using the vegan R package. Paired Mann-Whitney U tests were applied to discordant twin pairs, and Benjamini-Hochberg correction was used for multiple testing. TCRdb reprocessed the reads, so every CDR3 protein sequence counts as one entry and DNA is not shown. TCRdb assigned the V and J calls; the authors' analysis was not used. For this sample, the table gives over 150,000 distinct CDR3 sequences. The ten top clones hold around 2.4% of the sample.

The source of this sequence is a human donor with ulcerative colitis or Crohn's disease, or a healthy co-twin of an affected twin (not recorded which). The sequence joins TRBV19 to TRBJ1-1. Sequencing input: blood. The CDR3 sequence is CASRLTEPDTEAFF.